One and the same sample provided the 13 T cell receptor beta chains below, sequenced in a study of T cell changes during pregnancy in multiple sclerosis. Clones were sequenced by immunoSEQ multiplex PCR, and TCRdb holds only the in-frame ones, with some missing. The sample holds some 81,000 clones; roughly 91% are singletons and the top ten take approximately 2.4%. The sample was peripheral blood, taken after pregnancy. The receptors shown here come from a female donor in good health, enrolled as a control in a pregnancy study.

The chain carries TRBV28 and TRBJ2-3, with 8 bases aligning to TRBD1. The CDR3 runs to 13 residues. Trimming took 10 bases from V and 5 from J; bases not matched to a gene: 8. Germline V gene lookup returns CDR1 MDHEN and CDR2 SYDVKM. The CDR3 region is CATWDRRGDTQYF. CDR3 sequence (DNA): TGTGCCACCTGGGACAGGCGAGGAGATACGCAGTATTTT.

The V gene is TRBV28, the J gene TRBJ1-3; possibly TRBD1 for D (5 bases). There are 13 residues in the CDR3. Per germline, CDR1 MDHEN and CDR2 SYDVKM. V lost 11 bases to trimming and J lost 4 bases, with 15 bases between them. The CDR3 loop reads CAAKLGEGNTIYF. The DNA of the CDR3 is TGTGCCGCAAAATTAGGGGAAGGAAACACCATATATTTT.

This chain uses TRBV9 with TRBJ2-5; no clear D. CDR3 length: 15 amino acids. Trimming stripped 0 bases from V and 5 bases from J, with 14 bases between. The germline gives CDR1 SGDLS, CDR2 YYNGEE. The CDR3 DNA sequence: TGTGCCAGCAGCGTAGGTTCGGTAGCCGGGGAGACCCAGTACTTC. This encodes CASSVGSVAGETQYF.

The rearrangement joins TRBV7-2 to TRBJ2-6; the D gene is possibly TRBD1 (6 bases). V lost 0 bases to trimming and J lost 0 bases, with 12 bases between them. The CDR3 covers 18 residues. Germline loops: CDR1 SGHTA, CDR2 FQGNSA. This CDR3 is CASSLAGGKFSGANVLTF. The CDR3 DNA reads TGTGCCAGCAGCTTAGCAGGGGGAAAGTTCTCTGGGGCCAACGTCCTGACTTTC.

The chain recombines TRBV19 with TRBJ1-3; D perhaps matches TRBD1 (5 bases). CDR1 and CDR2 from the germline V gene are LNHDA and SQIVND (reference sequence). The ends were cut back, 1 base at V and 4 bases at J, with 11 bases in the middle. The CDR3 extends over 15 amino acids. CDR3 bases: TGTGCCAGTAGTATAGCAAGGGGAACGGGAAACACCATATATTTT. This sequence encodes CASSIARGTGNTIYF.

This chain connects TRBV19 to TRBJ1-5, with D unresolved. This CDR3 contains 13 residues. The V end lost 3 bases, the J end lost 4 bases, and 7 bases lay between the germline ends. The V gene's germline CDR1 is LNHDA and CDR2 SQIVND (reference sequence). The CDR3 here is CASSIEENQPQHF. CDR3 DNA: TGTGCCAGTAGTATTGAGGAAAATCAGCCCCAGCATTTT.

The chain recombines TRBV4-2 with TRBJ2-6, with a weak D call TRBD1 (5 bases). CDR3 size: 17 residues. V lost 1 base to trimming and J lost 0 bases, with 10 bases between them. Germline values: CDR1 LGHNA, CDR2 YNFKEQ. The CDR3: CASSQATVLSGANVLTF. CDR3 DNA sequence: TGTGCCAGCAGCCAAGCGACAGTTCTCTCTGGGGCCAACGTCCTGACTTTC.

The rearrangement uses TRBV9 and TRBJ2-5; D is unresolved. V lost 2 bases and J lost 2, with 7 bases in between. Germline CDR1 is SGDLS and CDR2 is YYNGEE. The CDR3 runs 13 residues. CDR3 coding DNA: TGTGCCAGCAGCGTGAGTGGTCAAGAGACCCAGTACTTC. Its translation is CASSVSGQETQYF.

The chain joins TRBV18 to TRBJ1-2; TRBD1 aligns across 8 bases. The V segment lost 4 bases and the J segment 6 bases; nucleotides outside the gene matches: 1. The CDR3 is made up of 12 amino acids. Looked up from germline, CDR1 is KGHSH and CDR2 is LQKENI. The CDR3 protein is CASSLTGDGYTF. CDR3 in DNA: TGTGCCAGCTCACTGACAGGGGATGGCTACACCTTC.

The chain joins TRBV5-1 to TRBJ2-1; 7 positions match TRBD1. Germline V gives CDR1 SGHRS, CDR2 YFSETQ. The CDR3 length is 14 residues. The junction had 7 bases not matched to a gene; V was cut back by 0 bases and J by 10 bases. The CDR3 here is CASSLDTGDEEQFF. The CDR3 bases are TGCGCCAGCAGCTTGGATACAGGGGACGAGGAGCAGTTCTTC.

This clone has just one count. V gene TRBV28 combines with J gene TRBJ2-6; 8 bases align to TRBD1. V dropped 6 bases and J dropped 0; count of bases not matched to a gene: 7. The CDR3 is made up of 17 amino acids. Germline loops: CDR1 MDHEN, CDR2 SYDVKM. The CDR3 spells CASSQRQGISGANVLTF. The CDR3 DNA sequence: TGTGCCAGCAGCCAACGACAGGGGATCTCTGGGGCCAACGTCCTGACTTTC.

The chain joins TRBV7-3 to TRBJ2-1, with 11 bases lining up with TRBD2. Trimming at V came to 2 bases and at J to 7 bases, leaving 13 bases not matched to a gene. The germline gives CDR1 SGHTA, CDR2 FQGTGA. This CDR3 has 18 amino acids. The CDR3 nucleotides read TGTGCCAGCAGCTTAGGGGCCCACGGGACTAGCGGCAAAAATGAGCAGTTCTTC. Translated, it gives CASSLGAHGTSGKNEQFF.

The chain recombines TRBV27 with TRBJ2-7; weak D call: TRBD1 (5 bases). The germline V gene has CDR1 MNHEY and CDR2 SMNVEV (reference sequence). The ends were cut back, 2 bases at V and 0 bases at J, with 14 bases in the middle. The CDR3 is made up of 16 amino acids. In DNA, the CDR3 is TGTGCCAGCAGTTTAGAAGCTGGGGCGCGCTCCTACGAGCAGTACTTC. Translating it yields CASSLEAGARSYEQYF.